One and the same sample provided the 21 T cell receptor beta chains below, sequenced in a study of blood T cell repertoires in COVID-19. Only in-frame clones appear in the TCRdb table, and some are missing; sequencing was by immunoSEQ multiplex PCR. The sample has under 300,000 clones; approximately 80% are singletons. Material for sequencing was peripheral blood. These receptors were collected from a man between 35 and 55 years old who had recovered from COVID-19.

This clone was seen only a few times. The chain links TRBV2 to TRBJ2-1; TRBD1 agrees at 8 bases. Trimming at V came to 6 bases and at J to 9 bases, leaving 10 bases not matched to a gene. CDR3 size: 14 residues. Germline-derived CDR1 and CDR2 are SNHLY and FYNNEI. CDR3 sequence reads: CASRVTGGSGEQFF. For the CDR3, the DNA is TGTGCCAGCAGAGTAACAGGGGGAAGCGGTGAGCAGTTCTTC.

The rearrangement joins TRBV6-5 to TRBJ2-2, with a possible D match to TRBD1 (6 bases). Germline V gene lookup returns CDR1 MNHEY and CDR2 SVGAGI. The V gene lost 2 bases and the J gene lost 1 base, with 11 bases spanning the gap. The CDR3 has 16 amino acids. The CDR3 bases are TGTGCCAGCAGTTACATCCCGGGACAGAACACCGGGGAGCTGTTTTTT. Translated, it gives CASSYIPGQNTGELFF.

V and J are TRBV11-2 and TRBJ2-3; the match to TRBD2 covers 12 bases. This CDR3 contains 15 residues. The junction had 0 bases not matched to a gene; V was cut back by 1 base and J by 4 bases. Per germline, CDR1 SGHAT and CDR2 FQNNGV. The CDR3 coding sequence is TGTGCCAGCAGCTTAGCTAGCGGGGGGGCAGATACGCAGTATTTT. Its protein is CASSLASGGADTQYF.

The chain recombines TRBV27 with TRBJ2-6, with D possibly TRBD1 on 6 matching bases. The germline V gene encodes CDR1 MNHEY and CDR2 SMNVEV (reference sequence). This CDR3 has 16 amino acids. Trimming cost V 4 bases and J 4 bases, with 14 bases left between them. CDR3 in amino acids: CASSSIQGTGANVLTF. In DNA, the CDR3 is TGTGCCAGCAGTTCTATACAGGGAACCGGGGCCAACGTCCTGACTTTC.

V is TRBV4-3 and J is TRBJ2-2, with TRBD2 matching over 7 bases. The ends lost 0 bases at V and 2 bases at J; junction bases unmatched: 6. Germline CDR1 is LGHNA and CDR2 is YSLEER. The CDR3 runs 17 residues. The CDR3 protein is CASSQDYLAVNTGELFF. Here the CDR3 DNA reads TGCGCCAGCAGCCAAGATTACCTAGCGGTTAACACCGGGGAGCTGTTTTTT.

The rearrangement links TRBV12-3 or TRBV12-4 to TRBJ1-1; possible D gene TRBD1, 5 bases. Deletions cut 3 bases from V and 10 bases from J, with 12 bases between. The CDR3 contains 12 residues. The CDR3 here is CASSFSPRGAFF. CDR3 nucleotide sequence: TGTGCCAGCAGTTTCTCCCCTAGGGGAGCTTTCTTT.

The chain employs TRBV27 and TRBJ1-3; 9 nucleotides match TRBD1. The CDR3 covers 17 residues. V trimming: 6 bases; J trimming: 4 bases; junction bases outside the gene matches: 13. Per germline, CDR1 MNHEY and CDR2 SMNVEV (reference sequence). The CDR3 sequence is CASSDTTGGRLGNTIYF. The CDR3 nucleotides read TGTGCCAGCAGCGACACTACAGGGGGCCGTCTGGGAAACACCATATATTTT.

The J gene is TRBJ1-2, the V gene TRBV9; 9 positions match TRBD1. Germline lookup yields CDR1 SGDLS and CDR2 YYNGEE. Losses at the gene ends were 3 bases for V and 0 bases for J; bases not matched to a gene: 3. The length of the CDR3 is 15 residues. The CDR3 loop is CASSGGQGANYGYTF. The CDR3 region has the DNA TGTGCCAGCAGCGGGGGACAGGGTGCTAACTATGGCTACACCTTC.

The genes are TRBV11-2 and TRBJ2-1, with 7 bases lining up with TRBD2. CDR3 length: 16 residues. The ends lost 4 bases at V and 3 bases at J; junction bases unmatched: 9. CDR1 is SGHAT, CDR2 FQNNGV, per germline. This chain's CDR3 is CASSSRLAAVYNEQFF. The CDR3 DNA sequence: TGTGCCAGCAGCTCACGGCTAGCGGCGGTCTACAATGAGCAGTTCTTC.

This clone was seen once. The gene calls are TRBV21-1 and TRBJ2-1; TRBD1, the table's D call, was not compared with the DNA. TRBV21-1 is given as a pseudogene. The CDR3 extends over 17 amino acids. This chain's CDR3 is CASSKIRQGTSYNEQFF. Here the CDR3 DNA reads TGTGCCAGCAGCAAAATCAGGCAGGGGACCTCCTACAATGAGCAGTTCTTC.

This sequence joins TRBV29-1 and TRBJ2-5; D is undetermined. With 2 bases removed from V and 2 bases from J, the gap between germline ends came to 3 bases. Germline CDR1 SQVTM, CDR2 ANQGSEA. The CDR3 is 11 amino acids. The CDR3 nucleotides read TGCAGCGTTGAACGGCAAGAGACCCAGTACTTC. Its protein product is CSVERQETQYF.

This chain joins TRBV11-2 and TRBJ1-5; possibly TRBD1 for D (5 bases). The CDR3 is 12 residues long. V lost 1 base and J 11 bases, leaving 9 bases between the germline ends. Per germline, CDR1 SGHAT and CDR2 FQNNGV. CDR3: CASSLGGEAQHF. The CDR3, as DNA: TGTGCCAGCAGCTTAGGGGGGGAAGCCCAGCATTTT. The full variable domain, in which reference TRBV11-2 and TRBJ1-5 provide the parts outside the CDR3, is EAGVAQSPRYKIIEKRQSVAFWCNPISGHATLYWYQQILGQGPKLLIQFQNNGVVDDSQLPKDRFSAERLKGVDSTLKIQPAKLEDSAVYLCASSLGGEAQHFGDGTRLSIL.

This chain links TRBV27 with TRBJ1-2; TRBD1 agrees at 7 bases. Germline lookup yields CDR1 MNHEY and CDR2 SMNVEV (reference sequence). This CDR3 comprises 12 residues. After removal of 8 bases from V and 10 bases from J, the junction contained 10 bases not matched to a gene. The CDR3 loop is CASGTVGLDYTF. CDR3 bases: TGTGCCAGCGGGACAGTCGGGCTCGACTACACCTTC.

CDR3 region: CASSPPSARDTQYF. The CDR3 DNA follows: TGTGCCAGCTCACCACCTAGTGCTCGAGATACGCAGTATTTT. This chain connects TRBV18 to TRBJ2-3; no definite D call. The V gene lost 0 bases and the J gene lost 5 bases, with 9 bases spanning the gap. CDR3 length equals 14 residues. Per the germline V gene, CDR1 is KGHSH and CDR2 is LQKENI.

This chain links TRBV6-5 with TRBJ2-5, with TRBD1 as a possible D gene (5 bases). CDR1 is MNHEY and CDR2 is SVGAGI in the germline V gene. V lost 5 bases and J lost 1, with 11 bases in between. The CDR3 sequence is 14 residues long. CDR3 DNA sequence: TGTGCCAGCAGTCAGAGACAGATCCAAGAGACCCAGTACTTC. Amino acids: CASSQRQIQETQYF.

V gene TRBV27 combines with J gene TRBJ2-7; 9 bases line up with TRBD1. Germline V gene data show CDR1 as MNHEY and CDR2 as SMNVEV (reference sequence). The ends lost 7 bases at V and 6 bases at J; junction bases unmatched: 10. This CDR3 has 14 amino acids. DNA for the CDR3: TGTGCCAGCACCCTACGGACAGGGGAGGGCGAGCAGTACTTC. Protein sequence: CASTLRTGEGEQYF.

This chain connects TRBV11-2 to TRBJ2-3, with D perhaps matching TRBD2 (5 bases). Trimming removed 5 bases at V and 2 bases at J, with 14 bases between. The CDR3 length is 15 residues. Germline CDR1 and CDR2: SGHAT and FQNNGV. The chain's CDR3 is CASSIPGSVTDTQYF. For the CDR3, the DNA is TGTGCCAGCAGCATCCCGGGATCGGTCACAGATACGCAGTATTTT.

V is TRBV4-1 and J is TRBJ1-2; TRBD1 matches 8 bases. V lost 3 bases and J lost 1; bases outside the gene matches: 4. The CDR3 consists of 15 residues. CDR1 is MGHRA and CDR2 is YSYEKL in the germline V gene. In DNA, the CDR3 is TGCGCCAGCAGCCACGTGGACAGGGATAACTATGGCTACACCTTC. Its translation: CASSHVDRDNYGYTF.

The chain employs TRBV30 and TRBJ1-1; D not certain. V was shortened by 1 base and J by 4 bases, with 10 bases between the two germline ends. The CDR3 sequence is 13 residues long. CDR1 and CDR2 from the germline V gene are GTSNPN and SVGIG (reference sequence). The DNA of the CDR3 is TGTGCCTGGAGTGGGGGAGGTCGCACTGAAGCTTTCTTT. This encodes CAWSGGGRTEAFF.

This chain connects TRBV27 to TRBJ1-1; tentative D call: TRBD1 (5 bases). Germline V gives CDR1 MNHEY, CDR2 SMNVEV (reference sequence). The CDR3 totals 16 residues. Trimming left V 1 base short and J 6 bases short, with 18 bases between. Here the CDR3 DNA reads TGTGCCAGCAGTTTATATTCGGGCAGGGTAAGCGCTGAAGCTTTCTTT. It specifies CASSLYSGRVSAEAFF.

The rearrangement links TRBV27 to TRBJ1-1; D is perhaps TRBD1 (6 bases). This CDR3 comprises 14 residues. The germline gives CDR1 MNHEY, CDR2 SMNVEV (reference sequence). V lost 5 bases and J lost 3, with 13 bases in between. The CDR3 spells CASSPSYRDTEAFF. CDR3 in DNA: TGTGCCAGCAGTCCCTCGTACAGGGACACTGAAGCTTTCTTT.